Each of the 12 T cell receptor beta chains below was sequenced from the same sample in a study of CD8 T cells in ankylosing spondylitis. TCRdb itself ran the 5' RACE reads through MiXCR, one entry per CDR3 protein. The sample consists of around 340,000 distinct CDR3 sequences, under 15% of them appearing once. Sequences were obtained from blood, either unsorted or a sorted T cell fraction (not recorded which). These receptor sequences come from a male donor with ankylosing spondylitis or in good health (not recorded which).

This clonotype was seen repeatedly, ten times or more. The chain carries TRBV29-1 and TRBJ2-1; 8 positions agree with TRBD1. J gave up 7 bases and V 7 bases, and 12 bases lay outside the gene matches. The V gene's germline CDR1 is SQVTM and CDR2 ANQGSEA. CDR3 length equals 14 residues. This CDR3 reads CSGRGRNPTNEQFF. The CDR3 DNA reads as TGCAGCGGCAGGGGGCGAAACCCCACGAATGAGCAGTTCTTC.

This clonotype was observed a few times. The chain has TRBV30 and TRBJ1-6; D remains unclear. Trimming pared 7 bases from V and 5 bases from J, leaving 9 bases between. Germline V gene data show CDR1 as GTSNPN and CDR2 as SVGIG (reference sequence). There are 12 residues in the CDR3. CDR3 in amino acids: CAFGPNNSPLHF. The CDR3 bases are TGTGCCTTCGGACCGAATAATTCACCCCTCCACTTT.

V is TRBV20-1 and J is TRBJ2-2, with 15 bases lining up with TRBD2. V trimming: 6 bases; J trimming: 6 bases; junction bases outside the gene matches: 11. From germline, CDR1 is DFQATT and CDR2 SNEGSKA (reference sequence). The CDR3 is 17 residues long. The CDR3 sequence: CSALGTSGGTRAGELFF. DNA of the CDR3: TGCAGTGCCCTGGGGACTAGCGGGGGGACTCGCGCCGGGGAGCTGTTTTTT.

V usage is TRBV30 and J usage is TRBJ1-5; TRBD1 is a possible D gene (6 bases). Germline V gives CDR1 GTSNPN, CDR2 SVGIG (reference sequence). The CDR3 has 12 amino acids. The ends were cut back, 2 bases at V and 11 bases at J, with 13 bases in the middle. Here the CDR3 reads CAWSTRQEAQHF. As DNA, the CDR3 is TGTGCCTGGAGTACAAGACAGGAGGCCCAGCATTTT. The full variable domain, in which reference TRBV30 and TRBJ1-5 provide the parts outside the CDR3, is SQTIHQWPATLVQPVGSPLSLECTVEGTSNPNLYWYRQAAGRGLQLLFYSVGIGQISSEVPQNLSASRPQDRQFILSSKKLLLSDSGFYLCAWSTRQEAQHFGDGTRLSIL.

The CDR3 DNA reads TGCGCCAGCAGCTTGGAGGCTAGCCTAGACAATGAGCAGTTCTTC. It specifies CASSLEASLDNEQFF. This chain joins TRBV5-1 and TRBJ2-1; the D gene is possibly TRBD2 (5 bases). CDR1 SGHRS and CDR2 YFSETQ come from the germline V gene. The CDR3 length is 15 residues. V shed 0 bases and J shed 5 bases, with 12 bases lying between them.

A few counts support this clonotype. The rearrangement links TRBV11-3 to TRBJ2-3, with a tentative D call TRBD2 (5 bases). The CDR3 is made up of 16 amino acids. V was trimmed by 5 bases and J by 0 bases, leaving 15 bases between them. Germline V CDR1 and CDR2: SGHNT, YENEEA. The CDR3 DNA follows: TGTGCCAGCAGCCCAGGACTTTTCGCTAGCACAGATACGCAGTATTTT. Translation: CASSPGLFASTDTQYF.

There are many counts of this clonotype. The chain recombines TRBV4-1 with TRBJ2-2, with a tentative D call TRBD1 (5 bases). V was cut by 0 bases and J by 6 bases, with 17 bases left in between. The length of the CDR3 is 17 residues. Germline V lookup: CDR1 MGHRA, CDR2 YSYEKL. The CDR3 is CASSQDHGRVNPGELFF. Written as DNA, the CDR3 is TGCGCCAGCAGCCAAGATCACGGCAGGGTTAACCCCGGGGAGCTGTTTTTT.

The J gene is TRBJ1-5, the V gene TRBV6-1, with D possibly TRBD1 on 5 matching bases. The CDR3 sequence is 13 residues long. V dropped 10 bases and J dropped 0 bases, with 10 bases sitting between them. The germline CDR1 and CDR2 sequences are MNHNS and SASEGT. The CDR3, as DNA: TGTGCCACGGGACGGAGTAGCAATCAGCCCCAGCATTTT. As protein: CATGRSSNQPQHF.

The CDR3 is CASSYGMGHQETQYF. The CDR3 nucleotides read TGTGCCAGCAGTTACGGGATGGGGCACCAAGAGACCCAGTACTTC. The chain uses TRBV6-5 and TRBJ2-5, with D possibly being TRBD1 (5 bases). Germline-derived CDR1 and CDR2 are MNHEY and SVGAGI. The CDR3 is 15 residues long. Deletions cut 2 bases from V and 0 bases from J, with 10 bases between.

This clonotype has only a few counts. This CDR3 reads CATQEGHPNIQYF. In DNA form, the CDR3 reads TGTGCCACTCAAGAAGGACACCCGAACATTCAGTACTTC. The V gene is TRBV10-3, the J gene TRBJ2-4, with D perhaps TRBD1 (5 bases). Germline V lookup: CDR1 ENHRY, CDR2 SYGVKD. CDR3 length: 13 residues. V was pared by 10 bases and J by 7 bases, with 17 bases between.

The chain is built from TRBV6-1 and TRBJ1-1; a weak D match, TRBD1 (5 bases). This CDR3 is 14 amino acids long. From germline, CDR1 is MNHNS and CDR2 SASEGT. The ends were cut back, 7 bases at V and 6 bases at J, with 18 bases in the middle. In nucleotides, the CDR3 is TGTGCCAGCAAAACCGGGGGGGGTCGGCCTGAAGCTTTCTTT. This gives the protein CASKTGGGRPEAFF.

This clonotype was counted at least ten times. The chain recombines TRBV3-1 with TRBJ2-2; D ambiguous. CDR1 and CDR2 (germline): LGHDT, YNNKEL (reference sequence). The CDR3 is 14 amino acids. The V end lost 1 base, the J end lost 2 bases, and 5 bases lay between the germline ends. CDR3 nucleotide sequence: TGTGCCAGCAGCCAAGTCGTCAACACCGGGGAGCTGTTTTTT. Translating gives CASSQVVNTGELFF.